This T cell receptor (beta chain) was identified during a study of blood T cell repertoires in COVID-19. Study in general: Spain, Italy and the United States supplied samples that represented acute and convalescent COVID-19. Nucleic acid was either cDNA or gDNA, and it came from T cells, B-cell-depleted T cells, or PBMCs.

The CDR3 length is 16 residues. Germline V gene data show CDR1 as LNHDA and CDR2 as SQIVND (reference sequence). The V end lost 4 bases, the J end lost 1 base, and 14 bases lay between the germline ends. As handled by the study authors: By means of reference gene primer amplification, nucleated cell counts were estimated. Profiling relied on immunoSEQ multiplex PCR, and the TCRdb table lists in-frame clones only, not all of them. From that table come the V and J calls and clone size; the DNA was used to work out D and trimming. The data hold some 160,000 clones, with more than 75% observed a single time.

The sequence was obtained from a man in his 60s with acute or convalescent COVID-19. The rearrangement uses TRBV19 and TRBJ2-1; weak D call: TRBD2 (5 bases). Sequencing was carried out using peripheral blood. In DNA form, the CDR3 reads TGTGCCAGTAGTAATACGGATAGCGTGTCCTACAATGAGCAGTTCTTC. It encodes CASSNTDSVSYNEQFF.